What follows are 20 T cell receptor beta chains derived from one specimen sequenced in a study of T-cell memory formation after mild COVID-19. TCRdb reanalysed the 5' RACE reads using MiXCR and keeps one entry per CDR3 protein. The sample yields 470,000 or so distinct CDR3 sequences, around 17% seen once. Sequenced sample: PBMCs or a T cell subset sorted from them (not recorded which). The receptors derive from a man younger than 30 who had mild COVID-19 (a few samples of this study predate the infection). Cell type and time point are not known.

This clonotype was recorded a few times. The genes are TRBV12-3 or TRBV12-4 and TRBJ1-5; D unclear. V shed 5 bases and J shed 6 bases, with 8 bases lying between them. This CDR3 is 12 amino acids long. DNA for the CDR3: TGTGCCAGCAGTCCCGACACTCAGCCCCAGCATTTT. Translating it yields CASSPDTQPQHF.

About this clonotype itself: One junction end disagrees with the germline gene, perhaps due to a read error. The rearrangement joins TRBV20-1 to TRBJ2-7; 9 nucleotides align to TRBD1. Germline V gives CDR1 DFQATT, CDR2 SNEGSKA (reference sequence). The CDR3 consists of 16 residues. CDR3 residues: CSARAQAGQGYGQQYF. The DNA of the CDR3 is TGCAGTGCTAGAGCTCAGGCGGGACAGGGTTATGGTCAGCAGTATTTC.

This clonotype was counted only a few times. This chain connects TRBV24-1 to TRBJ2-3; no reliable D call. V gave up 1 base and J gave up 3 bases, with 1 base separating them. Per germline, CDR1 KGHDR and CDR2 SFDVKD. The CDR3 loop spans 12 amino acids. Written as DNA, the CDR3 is TGTGCCACCAGTGATTTTACAGATACGCAGTATTTT. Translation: CATSDFTDTQYF.

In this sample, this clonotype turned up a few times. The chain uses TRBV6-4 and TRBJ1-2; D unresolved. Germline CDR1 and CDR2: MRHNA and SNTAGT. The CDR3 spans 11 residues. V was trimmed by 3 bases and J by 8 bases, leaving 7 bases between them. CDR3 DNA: TGTGCCAGCAGTGAGAATGGGGGCTACACCTTC. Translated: CASSENGGYTF.

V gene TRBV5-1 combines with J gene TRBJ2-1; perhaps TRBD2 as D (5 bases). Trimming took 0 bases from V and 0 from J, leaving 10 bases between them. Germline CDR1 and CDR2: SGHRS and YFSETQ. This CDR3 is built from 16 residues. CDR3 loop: CASSLASGSSYNEQFF. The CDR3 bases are TGCGCCAGCAGCTTGGCGAGTGGGAGCTCCTACAATGAGCAGTTCTTC.

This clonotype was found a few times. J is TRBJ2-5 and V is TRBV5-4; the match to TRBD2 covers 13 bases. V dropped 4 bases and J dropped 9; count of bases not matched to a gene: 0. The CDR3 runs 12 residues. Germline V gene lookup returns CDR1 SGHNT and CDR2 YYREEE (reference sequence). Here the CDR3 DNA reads TGTGCCAGCAGCACTAGCGGGGGGGCCCAGTACTTC. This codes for CASSTSGGAQYF.

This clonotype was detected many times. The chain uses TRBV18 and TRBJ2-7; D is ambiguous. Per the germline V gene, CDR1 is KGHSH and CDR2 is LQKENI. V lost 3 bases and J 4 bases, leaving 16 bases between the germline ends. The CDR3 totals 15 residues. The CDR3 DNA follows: TGTGCCAGCTCACCTACTGCTGATGTGTGGTACGAGCAGTACGTC. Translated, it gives CASSPTADVWYEQYV.

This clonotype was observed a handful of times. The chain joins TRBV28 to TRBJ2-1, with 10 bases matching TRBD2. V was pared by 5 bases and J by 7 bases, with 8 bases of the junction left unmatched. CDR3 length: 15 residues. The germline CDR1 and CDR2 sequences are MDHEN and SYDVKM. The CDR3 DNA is TGTGCCAGCAGTCCCCAGCGGGGGGGCGGTAATGAGCAGTTCTTC. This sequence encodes CASSPQRGGGNEQFF.

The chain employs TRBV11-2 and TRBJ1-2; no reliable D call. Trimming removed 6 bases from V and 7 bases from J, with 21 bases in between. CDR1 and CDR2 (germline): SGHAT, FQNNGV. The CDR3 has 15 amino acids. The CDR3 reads CASRTGPSGVGGYTF. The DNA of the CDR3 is TGTGCCAGCAGAACCGGGCCGTCTGGGGTTGGTGGCTACACCTTC.

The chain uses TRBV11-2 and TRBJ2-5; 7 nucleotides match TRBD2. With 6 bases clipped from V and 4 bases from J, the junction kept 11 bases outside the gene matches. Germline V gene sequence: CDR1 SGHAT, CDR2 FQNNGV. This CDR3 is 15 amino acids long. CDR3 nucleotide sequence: TGTGCCAGCAGACGGGACCGAGCGGGGAGAGAGACCCAGTACTTC. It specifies CASRRDRAGRETQYF.

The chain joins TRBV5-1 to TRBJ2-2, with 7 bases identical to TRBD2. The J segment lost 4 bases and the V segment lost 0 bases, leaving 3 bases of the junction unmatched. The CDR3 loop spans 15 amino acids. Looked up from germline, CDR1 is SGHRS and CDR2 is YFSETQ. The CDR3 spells CASSLAGGSTGELFF. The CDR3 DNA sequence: TGCGCCAGCAGCTTGGCGGGGGGTAGCACCGGGGAGCTGTTTTTT. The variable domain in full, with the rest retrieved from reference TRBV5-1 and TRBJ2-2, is KAGVTQTPRYLIKTRGQQVTLSCSPISGHRSVSWYQQTPGQGLQFLFEYFSETQRNKGNFPGRFSGRQFSNSRSEMNVSTLELGDSALYLCASSLAGGSTGELFFGEGSRLTVL.

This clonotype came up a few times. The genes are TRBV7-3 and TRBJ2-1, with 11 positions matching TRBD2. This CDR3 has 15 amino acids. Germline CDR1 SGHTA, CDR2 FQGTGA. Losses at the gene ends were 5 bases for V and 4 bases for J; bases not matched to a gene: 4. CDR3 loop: CASSPPSGGYNEQFF. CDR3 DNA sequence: TGTGCCAGCAGCCCACCTAGCGGGGGGTACAATGAGCAGTTCTTC.

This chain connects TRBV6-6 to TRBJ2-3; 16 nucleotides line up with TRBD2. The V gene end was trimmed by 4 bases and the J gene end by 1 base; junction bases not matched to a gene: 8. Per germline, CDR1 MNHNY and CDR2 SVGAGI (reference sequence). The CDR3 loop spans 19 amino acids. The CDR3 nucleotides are TGTGCCAGCAGTTCCCCGGGACTAGCGGGGGGGCCGCGCACAGATACGCAGTATTTT. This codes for CASSSPGLAGGPRTDTQYF.

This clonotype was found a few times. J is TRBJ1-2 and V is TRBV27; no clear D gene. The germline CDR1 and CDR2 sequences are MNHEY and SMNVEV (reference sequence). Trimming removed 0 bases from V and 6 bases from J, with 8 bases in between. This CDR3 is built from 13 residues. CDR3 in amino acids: CASSLSMTDGYTF. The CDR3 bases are TGTGCCAGCAGTTTATCAATGACGGATGGCTACACCTTC.

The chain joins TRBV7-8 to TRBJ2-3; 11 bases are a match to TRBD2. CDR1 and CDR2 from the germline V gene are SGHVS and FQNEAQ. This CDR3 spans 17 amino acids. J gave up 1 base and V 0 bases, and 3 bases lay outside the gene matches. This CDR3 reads CASSLARGLAGTDTQYF. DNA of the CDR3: TGTGCCAGCAGCTTAGCGCGGGGACTAGCGGGCACAGATACGCAGTATTTT.

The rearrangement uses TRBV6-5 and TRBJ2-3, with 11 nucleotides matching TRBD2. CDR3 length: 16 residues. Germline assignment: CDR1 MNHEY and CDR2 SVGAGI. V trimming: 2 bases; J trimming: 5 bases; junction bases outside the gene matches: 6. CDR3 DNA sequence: TGTGCCAGCAGTTACGCGCTTAGCGGGGGGGAAGATACGCAGTATTTT. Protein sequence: CASSYALSGGEDTQYF.

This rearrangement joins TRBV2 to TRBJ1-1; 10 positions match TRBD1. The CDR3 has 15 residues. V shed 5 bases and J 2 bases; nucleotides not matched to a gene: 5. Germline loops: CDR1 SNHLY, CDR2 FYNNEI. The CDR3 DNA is TGTGCCAGCAGTTCGTTGACAGGGGGCAACACTGAAGCTTTCTTT. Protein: CASSSLTGGNTEAFF. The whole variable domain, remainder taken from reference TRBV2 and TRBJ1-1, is EPEVTQTPSHQVTQMGQEVILRCVPISNHLYFYWYRQILGQKVEFLVSFYNNEISEKSEIFDDQFSVERPDGSNFTLKIRSTKLEDSAMYFCASSSLTGGNTEAFFGQGTRLTVV.

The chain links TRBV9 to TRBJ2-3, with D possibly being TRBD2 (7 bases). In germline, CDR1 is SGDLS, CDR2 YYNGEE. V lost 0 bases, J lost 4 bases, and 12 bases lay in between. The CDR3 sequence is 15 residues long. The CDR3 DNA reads TGTGCCAGCAGCGTAGTGGCGGGGGCTTCAGATACGCAGTATTTT. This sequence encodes CASSVVAGASDTQYF.

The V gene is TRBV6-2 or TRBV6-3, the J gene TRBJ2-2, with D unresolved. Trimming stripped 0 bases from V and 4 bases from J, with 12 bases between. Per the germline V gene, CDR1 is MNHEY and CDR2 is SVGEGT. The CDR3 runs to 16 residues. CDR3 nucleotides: TGTGCCAGCAGTTACTCTTCCCTAGACTTCACCGGGGAGCTGTTTTTT. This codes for CASSYSSLDFTGELFF.

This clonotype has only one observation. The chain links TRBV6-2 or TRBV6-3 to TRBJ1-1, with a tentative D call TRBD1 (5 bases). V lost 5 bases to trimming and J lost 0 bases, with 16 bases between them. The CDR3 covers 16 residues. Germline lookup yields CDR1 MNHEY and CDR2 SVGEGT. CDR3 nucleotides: TGTGCCAGCAGTACGGGACCATCTTACATGAACACTGAAGCTTTCTTT. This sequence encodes CASSTGPSYMNTEAFF.